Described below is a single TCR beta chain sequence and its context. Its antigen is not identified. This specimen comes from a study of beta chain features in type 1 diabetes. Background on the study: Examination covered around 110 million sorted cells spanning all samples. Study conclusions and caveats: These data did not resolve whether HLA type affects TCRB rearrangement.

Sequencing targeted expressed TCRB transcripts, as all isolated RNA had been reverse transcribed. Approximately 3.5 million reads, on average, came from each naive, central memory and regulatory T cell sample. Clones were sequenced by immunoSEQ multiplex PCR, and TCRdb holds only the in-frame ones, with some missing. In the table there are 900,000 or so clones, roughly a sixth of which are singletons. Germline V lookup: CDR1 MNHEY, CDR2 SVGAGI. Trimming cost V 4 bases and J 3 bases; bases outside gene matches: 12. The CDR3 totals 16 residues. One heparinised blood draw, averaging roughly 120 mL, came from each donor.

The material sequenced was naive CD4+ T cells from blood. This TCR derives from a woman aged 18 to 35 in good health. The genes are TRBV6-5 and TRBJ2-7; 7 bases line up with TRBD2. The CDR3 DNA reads TGTGCCAGCAGTTCGCGCGGACTAGACAGACGCTACGAGCAGTACTTC. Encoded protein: CASSSRGLDRRYEQYF.